Sequencing of this T cell receptor (beta chain) was carried out in a study of T cell repertoires in cytomegalovirus infection. Study-level information: Based on public TCR beta signatures, there were indications of CMV infection and of a matching HLA type.

This clonotype was seen only once. What it binds is unknown. In TCRdb, the reads were re-called with MiXCR into one record per CDR3 protein. The profile shows around 490,000 distinct CDR3 sequences, around 27% of them singletons. Study findings and constraints: Of the TCR beta families, the public ones yielded a cumulative frequency that identified carriers of CMV plus the relevant HLA. There were HLA-C-restricted CMV-specific TCR beta clonotypes dominating the ex vivo response.

V was cut by 0 bases and J by 2 bases, with 7 bases left in between. CDR3 length equals 14 residues. Germline V lookup: CDR1 SGHNT, CDR2 YENEEA. The TCR sequence derives from a human donor in good health (CMV status not recorded). Some clones in this sample may be carry-over from other donors' samples. The chain carries TRBV11-3 and TRBJ2-5; no clear D gene. Sequenced sample: PBMCs. DNA for the CDR3: TGTGCCAGCAGCTTAGACCCCCAACAAGAGACCCAGTACTTC. Translation gives CASSLDPQQETQYF.